These 20 T cell receptor beta chains came from one sample sequenced in a study of T-cell reconstitution after alpha-beta-depleted transplantation in children. Unique molecular identifiers were built into the TCRbeta library. TCRdb re-analysed the PCR reads in MiXCR, keeping a single row per CDR3 protein. The data show 250,000 to 350,000 distinct CDR3 sequences, almost 10% seen once. Sequences were derived from PBMCs from the stem cell graft donor, sampled from the stem cell graft. The receptors here all came from a human donor who donated a stem cell graft to a child with SCID.

This clonotype was seen repeatedly, ten times or more. V is TRBV27 and J is TRBJ2-7, with TRBD1 matching 8 bases. Germline CDR1 is MNHEY and CDR2 is SMNVEV (reference sequence). CDR3 length: 18 residues. Trimming removed 7 bases from V and 0 bases from J; junction bases left unmatched: 17. CDR3 amino acids: CASTTRLTGQEHSYEQYF. CDR3 nucleotide sequence: TGTGCCAGCACCACGAGGCTTACGGGACAGGAACACTCCTACGAGCAGTACTTC.

V gene TRBV3-1 combines with J gene TRBJ2-7; D is ambiguous. CDR3 size: 14 residues. Germline V gene lookup returns CDR1 LGHDT and CDR2 YNNKEL (reference sequence). V was shortened by 4 bases and J by 5 bases, with 15 bases between the two germline ends. CDR3 DNA sequence: TGTGCCAGCAGCCTGAGCCTTCAAAGGCACGAGCAGTACTTC. Translating it yields CASSLSLQRHEQYF.

Only a few counts were recorded for this clonotype. J is TRBJ2-3 and V is TRBV2; 8 positions match TRBD2. Germline CDR1 and CDR2: SNHLY and FYNNEI. The ends lost 8 bases at V and 1 base at J; junction bases unmatched: 11. The CDR3 extends over 16 amino acids. CDR3 bases: TGTGCCAGCGAGGGGAAGCGGGGGACGGGCACAGATACGCAGTATTTT. This encodes CASEGKRGTGTDTQYF.

This clonotype was counted many times. This chain links TRBV25-1 with TRBJ2-3; a possible D gene is TRBD1 (6 bases). V was pared by 8 bases and J by 7 bases, with 28 bases between. CDR3 size: 17 residues. CDR1 MGHDK and CDR2 SYGVNS come from the germline V gene. CDR3 loop: CASAQPTGTRGLYTQYF. Here the CDR3 DNA reads TGTGCCAGCGCTCAACCAACGGGGACAAGGGGGTTATATACGCAGTATTTT.

To note about this clonotype: This clone may be a read error of a much larger clone one base away. The CDR3 here is CSASGQQGAEAFF. CDR3 sequence (DNA): TGCAGCGCTTCGGGACAGCAGGGGGCTGAAGCTTTCTTT. V gene TRBV29-1 combines with J gene TRBJ1-1; TRBD1 agrees at 7 bases. V shed 7 bases, J shed 6 bases, and the junction held 11 bases outside the gene matches. The CDR3 sequence is 13 residues long. Germline V CDR1 and CDR2: SQVTM, ANQGSEA.

V and J are TRBV6-5 and TRBJ1-6, with D uncertain. The CDR3 runs to 18 residues. Germline loops: CDR1 MNHEY, CDR2 SVGAGI. Between the trimmed V and J ends, which lost 4 bases and 3 bases, there was a span of 19 bases. The CDR3 DNA reads TGTGCCAGCAGTTTTTCTCGCAGGAAGACGGACTATAATTCACCCCTCCACTTT. Protein: CASSFSRRKTDYNSPLHF.

V gene TRBV7-9 combines with J gene TRBJ1-1; a weak D match, TRBD1 (5 bases). The CDR3 is 12 amino acids. CDR1 is SEHNR and CDR2 is FQNEAQ in the germline V gene (reference sequence). Deletions cut 5 bases from V and 7 bases from J, with 11 bases between. The CDR3 coding sequence is TGTGCCAGCAGCGCCCGACAGAATGAAGCTTTCTTT. Translated: CASSARQNEAFF.

This clonotype was seen only a few times. The V and J genes are TRBV5-1 and TRBJ2-3; 7 bases line up with TRBD1. Per germline, CDR1 SGHRS and CDR2 YFSETQ. After removal of 4 bases from V and 5 bases from J, the junction contained 10 bases not matched to a gene. The CDR3 totals 15 residues. The CDR3, as DNA: TGCGCCAGCAGCCCACCGAAGGGGGCTCTAGATACGCAGTATTTT. It specifies CASSPPKGALDTQYF.

This clonotype has just a few counts. The CDR3 region is CASSLEASSADTQYF. In DNA, the CDR3 is TGCGCCAGCAGCTTGGAGGCTAGTTCAGCAGATACGCAGTATTTT. The chain links TRBV5-1 to TRBJ2-3; D unclear. Germline assignment: CDR1 SGHRS and CDR2 YFSETQ. V was shortened by 0 bases and J by 4 bases, with 12 bases between the two germline ends. The CDR3 is made up of 15 amino acids. The variable domain in full, with the rest retrieved from reference TRBV5-1 and TRBJ2-3, is KAGVTQTPRYLIKTRGQQVTLSCSPISGHRSVSWYQQTPGQGLQFLFEYFSETQRNKGNFPGRFSGRQFSNSRSEMNVSTLELGDSALYLCASSLEASSADTQYFGPGTRLTVL.

This clonotype was picked up a small number of times. V usage is TRBV7-6 and J usage is TRBJ2-7; D call uncertain. The CDR3 contains 14 residues. The V end was cut by 3 bases, the J end by 5 bases, with 14 bases between. Germline CDR1 SGHVS, CDR2 FNYEAQ. CDR3 nucleotide sequence: TGTGCCAGCAGCTTTGAACCTTTCCCCGACGAGCAGTACTTC. It encodes CASSFEPFPDEQYF.

This clonotype was seen more than once but under ten times. The chain combines TRBV12-3 or TRBV12-4 with TRBJ2-7; D unclear. CDR3 length equals 15 residues. The V end lost 2 bases, the J end lost 2 bases, and 13 bases lay between the germline ends. For the CDR3, the DNA is TGTGCCAGCAGTTTACGGCAGTTTAATACCTACGAGCAGTACTTC. Translated: CASSLRQFNTYEQYF.

This clonotype was observed at least ten times. The chain recombines TRBV12-3 or TRBV12-4 with TRBJ2-5; D might be TRBD2 (5 bases). The CDR3 covers 13 residues. Trimming removed 5 bases from V and 7 bases from J, with 14 bases in between. The CDR3 here is CASSRDPGGTQYF. The CDR3 DNA sequence: TGTGCCAGCAGTCGGGATCCTGGTGGGACCCAGTACTTC.

In this sample, this clonotype turned up many times. V and J are TRBV7-9 and TRBJ1-2; 7 bases agree with TRBD1. The CDR3 extends over 13 amino acids. With V trimmed by 7 bases and J by 1 base, 3 bases remained unmatched. The V gene's germline CDR1 is SEHNR and CDR2 FQNEAQ (reference sequence). DNA for the CDR3: TGTGCCAGCATCAGGGACAGTAACTATGGCTACACCTTC. This translates into CASIRDSNYGYTF.

This clonotype was recorded many times. The CDR3 DNA follows: TGTGCCAGCAGTACCCTTAGCGGGGGGGCGATAGATACGCAGTATTTT. It specifies CASSTLSGGAIDTQYF. The rearrangement links TRBV6-1 to TRBJ2-3; 11 nucleotides match TRBD2. V shed 5 bases, J shed 5 bases, and the junction held 9 bases outside the gene matches. CDR3 length equals 16 residues. Germline V gene sequence: CDR1 MNHNS, CDR2 SASEGT.

This clonotype showed up just a few times. The CDR3 bases are TGTGCCAGCAGCCCTGGACTAGCGGGGGGCCATGAGCAGTTCTTC. Its translation: CASSPGLAGGHEQFF. The chain is built from TRBV4-2 and TRBJ2-1, with 14 nucleotides matching TRBD2. V trimming: 4 bases; J trimming: 8 bases; junction bases outside the gene matches: 4. Germline V gene data show CDR1 as LGHNA and CDR2 as YNFKEQ. CDR3 length: 15 amino acids.

This clonotype was counted at least ten times. This chain uses TRBV11-3 with TRBJ2-1; 7 bases line up with TRBD2. V gave up 1 base and J gave up 7 bases; unmatched junction bases: 1. The CDR3 runs to 13 residues. Germline V CDR1 and CDR2: SGHNT, YENEEA. This CDR3 is CASSLGGGNEQFF. For the CDR3, the DNA is TGTGCCAGCAGCTTAGGCGGGGGAAATGAGCAGTTCTTC.

V is TRBV7-8 and J is TRBJ1-5; TRBD1 is a possible D gene (5 bases). The ends were cut back, 5 bases at V and 0 bases at J, with 17 bases in the middle. This CDR3 contains 17 residues. CDR1 and CDR2 (germline): SGHVS, FQNEAQ. Written as DNA, the CDR3 is TGTGCCAGCAGCGAAGACCTCTGGACAAGTAGCAATCAGCCCCAGCATTTT. Its protein is CASSEDLWTSSNQPQHF.

Many counts were recorded for this clonotype. The chain employs TRBV18 and TRBJ1-1; TRBD1 agrees at 8 bases. This CDR3 spans 13 amino acids. Germline V gene sequence: CDR1 KGHSH, CDR2 LQKENI. The J segment lost 10 bases and the V segment lost 3 bases, leaving 7 bases of the junction unmatched. The CDR3 coding sequence is TGTGCCAGCTCACCGGGACAGGAGCTTGGAGCTTTCTTT. Its translation: CASSPGQELGAFF.

This clonotype appeared a few times. The V call is TRBV7-2, the J call TRBJ2-1; 8 bases fit TRBD2. Germline V lookup: CDR1 SGHTA, CDR2 FQGNSA. Losses at the gene ends were 2 bases for V and 7 bases for J; bases not matched to a gene: 7. The CDR3 loop spans 15 amino acids. Here the CDR3 DNA reads TGTGCCAGCAGCTTACTTAGCGGGGTGGGGAATGAGCAGTTCTTC. As protein: CASSLLSGVGNEQFF.

A few counts support this clonotype. The genes are TRBV30 and TRBJ2-7; 13 bases are shared with TRBD2. The CDR3 totals 16 residues. Germline values: CDR1 GTSNPN, CDR2 SVGIG (reference sequence). The ends lost 2 bases at V and 5 bases at J; junction bases unmatched: 9. The DNA for the CDR3 is TGTGCCTGGAGTCCCCCGACTAGCGGGGGGTTTAACGAGCAGTACTTC. Translating gives CAWSPPTSGGFNEQYF.